The table lists the clone carrying this T cell receptor beta chain with a few counts. What it binds is unknown. Via MiXCR, TCRdb re-called the reads, giving one row per CDR3 protein. The table has about 770,000 distinct CDR3 sequences, 25% to 35% seen once; the top ten hold around 13%. The sample belongs to a study of T cell repertoires in cytomegalovirus infection. Study information: HLA-C-restricted CMV epitopes, recently identified, and well-studied HLA-B-restricted ones were used by the study. An indication of both CMV infection and matching HLA type came from public TCR beta signatures. Study-wide points: Across the ex vivo response, the dominant clonotypes were HLA-C-restricted CMV-specific TCR beta clonotypes. Public TCR beta family frequency separated CMV-and-HLA carriers, including in an independent cohort.

The V gene end was trimmed by 4 bases and the J gene end by 0 bases; junction bases not matched to a gene: 9. Germline CDR1 is MGHRA and CDR2 is YSYEKL. The CDR3 is 16 residues long. Specimen: cultured CD8+ T cells from PBMCs, collected from culture after CMV antigen stimulation. V is TRBV4-1 and J is TRBJ2-7, with TRBD2 matching over 7 bases. The receptor was derived from a human donor in good health (CMV status not recorded). Some clones in this sample may be carry-over from other donors' samples. This CDR3 is CASSRPPGLSSYEQYF. CDR3 DNA: TGCGCCAGCAGCCGACCACCGGGACTATCCTCCTACGAGCAGTACTTC.